Reported below is one T cell receptor beta chain. CDR3 size: 15 residues. Trimming left V 1 base short and J 0 bases short, with 9 bases between. Germline-derived CDR1 and CDR2 are SGHAT and FQNNGV. This sample was taken from a study of prognosis after radiotherapy for stage I lung cancer. Two-round multiplex PCR, the amplification method, yielded TCR beta CDR3 from genomic DNA. Specific primers for each TRBV and TRBJ gene were what first-round PCR used. TCRdb re-derived calls from the multiplex PCR reads in MiXCR, one entry per CDR3 protein. Of about 25,000 distinct CDR3 sequences listed, roughly 34% were seen once; the top ten hold roughly two thirds.

Specimen: PBMCs, collected before or after stereotactic body radiation therapy (not recorded which). The V call is TRBV11-2, the J call TRBJ1-1; possible D gene TRBD1, 6 bases. The clonotype originates from a donor aged 50 or older with non-small cell lung cancer. The CDR3 protein is CASSLVGQMNTEAFF. The DNA for the CDR3 is TGTGCCAGCAGCTTAGTGGGACAAATGAACACTGAAGCTTTCTTT.